A selection of T cell receptor beta chains follows, all from one sample in a study of T-cell reconstitution after alpha-beta-depleted transplantation in children. TCRdb reprocessed the PCR reads with MiXCR, giving one entry per CDR3 protein. This sample yields over 150,000 distinct CDR3 sequences, of which roughly 6% are seen a single time; roughly 4.5% belongs to the top ten. The material was PBMCs, obtained before TCRalphabeta/CD19-depleted stem cell transplant. These TCRs come from a girl under three years old with combined immunodeficiency, due to receive a stem cell transplant. The CDR3 runs from the conserved cysteine through the conserved F or W. A D gene is named only where the DNA matches it firmly. A row's size may be missing; if present it is once, few, many or a size class.

cdr3_length	clone_size	j_call	v_call	d_call	cdr3_aa	cdr3_nt
18	.	TRBJ2-6	TRBV12-3/TRBV12-4	TRBD1	CASSPPGTGTSGANVLTF	TGTGCCAGCAGTCCTCCCGGGACAGGGACCTCTGGGGCCAACGTCCTGACTTTC
15	many	TRBJ2-7	TRBV12-3/TRBV12-4	TRBD2	CASSAGTSGAYEQYF	TGTGCCAGCAGTGCAGGGACTAGCGGTGCCTACGAGCAGTACTTC
15	many	TRBJ2-7	TRBV12-3/TRBV12-4	.	CASSSNGVDFYEQYF	TGTGCCAGCAGTTCCAACGGGGTTGATTTCTACGAGCAGTACTTC
18	many	TRBJ2-1	TRBV3-1	.	CASSQSGRTGTVYNEQFF	TGTGCCAGCAGCCAATCTGGCCGTACAGGGACTGTCTACAATGAGCAGTTCTTC
12	.	TRBJ2-5	TRBV14	TRBD2	CASSQDCLAGGF	TGTGCCAGCAGCCAAGATTGCCTAGCGGGGGGCTTC
12	many	TRBJ2-5	TRBV20-1	.	CSASEGVETQYF	TGCAGTGCTAGTGAGGGGGTGGAGACCCAGTACTTC
17	.	TRBJ2-2	TRBV7-3	.	CASSQEGRQPNTGELFF	TGTGCCAGCAGCCAAGAGGGGCGGCAGCCGAACACCGGGGAGCTGTTTTTT
13	.	TRBJ2-7	TRBV6-2/TRBV6-3	.	CASSYLRAREQYF	TGTGCCAGCAGTTACCTCAGGGCGCGCGAGCAGTACTTC
15	many	TRBJ2-3	TRBV7-6	.	CASSLIGGATDTQYF	TGTGCCAGCAGCTTAATAGGGGGGGCCACAGATACGCAGTATTTT
15	many	TRBJ1-1	TRBV5-5	TRBD1	CASSADRGNSGEAFF	TGTGCCAGCAGCGCGGACAGGGGGAATAGTGGTGAAGCTTTCTTT
18	many	TRBJ2-2	TRBV7-3	TRBD2	CASSRSGTSGVRTGELFF	TGTGCCAGCAGCCGAAGCGGGACTAGCGGGGTTAGAACCGGGGAGCTGTTTTTT
12	many	TRBJ2-3	TRBV5-5	.	CASSQLVDTQYF	TGTGCCAGCAGCCAGTTGGTAGATACGCAGTATTTT
17	many	TRBJ2-4	TRBV4-3	.	CASSQEIFTGPKNIQYF	TGCGCCAGCAGCCAAGAAATCTTTACAGGGCCCAAAAACATTCAGTACTTC
15	many	TRBJ2-1	TRBV12-3/TRBV12-4	.	CASSYHSPPYNEQFF	TGTGCCAGCAGTTATCATAGCCCCCCCTACAATGAGCAGTTCTTC
15	.	TRBJ2-1	TRBV12-1	.	CASGPGPLSYNEQFF	TGTGCCAGTGGGCCGGGGCCTCTCTCCTACAATGAGCAGTTCTTC
15	many	TRBJ2-1	TRBV2	.	CASSKGQPQYNEQFF	TGTGCCAGCAGTAAAGGACAGCCCCAATACAATGAGCAGTTCTTC
14	few	TRBJ1-5	TRBV30	.	CAWNGVGGNQPQHF	TGTGCCTGGAACGGGGTTGGAGGCAATCAGCCCCAGCATTTT
15	few	TRBJ2-3	TRBV19	.	CASSISSGSGNTQYF	TGTGCCAGTAGTATAAGTTCAGGGTCGGGAAATACGCAGTATTTT
14	many	TRBJ1-1	TRBV3-1	.	CASSQARAYTEAFF	TGTGCCAGCAGCCAGGCCAGGGCGTACACTGAAGCTTTCTTT
15	many	TRBJ2-4	TRBV12-3/TRBV12-4	.	CASMASTLAKNIQYF	TGTGCCAGCATGGCCAGTACCCTAGCCAAAAACATTCAGTACTTC
18	many	TRBJ2-1	TRBV4-2	TRBD2	CASSQDELGTSGGNEQFF	TGTGCCAGCAGCCAAGATGAGTTGGGGACTAGCGGGGGAAATGAGCAGTTCTTC
13	few	TRBJ1-2	TRBV5-1	.	CASSRDPFYGYTF	TGCGCCAGCAGCAGGGATCCTTTCTATGGCTACACCTTC
18	many	TRBJ2-2	TRBV4-1	.	CASSQYPRGGVNTGELFF	TGCGCCAGCAGCCAATACCCGAGGGGAGGAGTGAACACCGGGGAGCTGTTTTTT
13	many	TRBJ2-7	TRBV29-1	TRBD2	CSVEGLAGVEQYF	TGCAGCGTTGAAGGACTAGCGGGAGTCGAGCAGTACTTC
15	many	TRBJ1-1	TRBV4-1	TRBD1	CASSHGQGGHTEAFF	TGCGCCAGCAGCCACGGACAGGGAGGGCACACTGAAGCTTTCTTT
16	many	TRBJ1-5	TRBV28	.	CASSSTRDNANQPQHF	TGTGCCAGCAGTTCGACCCGGGACAACGCTAATCAGCCCCAGCATTTT
14	many	TRBJ2-2	TRBV28	.	CASSFVALAGELFF	TGTGCCAGCAGTTTTGTAGCGTTGGCCGGGGAGCTGTTTTTT
17	many	TRBJ1-1	TRBV4-1	TRBD1	CASSQETGLKGYTEAFF	TGCGCCAGCAGCCAAGAGACAGGGTTAAAAGGCTACACTGAAGCTTTCTTT
15	.	TRBJ2-4	TRBV6-2/TRBV6-3	.	CASSGIGGGQNIQYF	TGTGCCAGCAGTGGGATAGGGGGGGGACAGAACATTCAGTACTTC
18	many	TRBJ2-1	TRBV29-1	TRBD2	CSVEGGMTSGLSYNEQFF	TGCAGCGTTGAAGGAGGGATGACTAGCGGCCTCTCCTACAATGAGCAGTTCTTC
14	many	TRBJ1-3	TRBV7-6	.	CASSLGGLGNTIYF	TGTGCCAGCAGCCTGGGGGGGCTCGGAAACACCATATATTTT
15	many	TRBJ1-4	TRBV12-3/TRBV12-4	.	CASSATGGLNEKLFF	TGTGCCAGCAGCGCAACTGGGGGGCTGAATGAAAAACTGTTTTTT
19	.	TRBJ2-7	TRBV3-1	TRBD1	CASSNRSLRTPGTAYEQYF	TGTGCCAGCAGCAACCGATCCCTTCGGACCCCCGGGACAGCCTACGAGCAGTACTTC
14	many	TRBJ1-1	TRBV5-6	.	CASSLEGPNTEAFF	TGTGCCAGCAGCCTCGAAGGGCCCAACACTGAAGCTTTCTTT
14	many	TRBJ2-5	TRBV7-6	TRBD2	CASSLGPGGETQYF	TGTGCCAGCAGCTTAGGGCCGGGAGGAGAGACCCAGTACTTC
12	.	TRBJ2-5	TRBV20-1	.	CSARDGAETQYF	TGCAGTGCTAGAGACGGGGCAGAGACCCAGTACTTC
13	many	TRBJ2-7	TRBV5-8	TRBD2	CASSFGLAGEQYF	TGTGCCAGCAGCTTCGGGCTAGCGGGGGAGCAGTACTTC
12	many	TRBJ2-7	TRBV29-1	.	CSVSAGPYEQYF	TGCAGCGTTTCGGCAGGACCCTACGAGCAGTACTTC
19	many	TRBJ2-1	TRBV7-3	.	CASSQMTFSAGAPYNEQFF	TGTGCCAGCAGCCAAATGACGTTTTCGGCAGGGGCCCCCTACAATGAGCAGTTCTTC
11	many	TRBJ2-7	TRBV20-1	.	CSARVDYEQYF	TGCAGTGCTAGGGTAGACTACGAGCAGTACTTC
17	many	TRBJ2-7	TRBV29-1	TRBD2	CSVEEVVGERGVVEQYF	TGCAGCGTTGAAGAAGTGGTAGGGGAGCGGGGGGTGGTCGAGCAGTACTTC
14	many	TRBJ2-5	TRBV6-2/TRBV6-3	.	CASSKRARYETQYF	TGTGCCAGCAGCAAACGGGCTAGGTATGAGACCCAGTACTTC
16	.	TRBJ1-5	TRBV4-2	.	CASSRSRGQSNQPQHF	TGTGCCAGCAGCCGCTCACGGGGGCAGTCCAATCAGCCCCAGCATTTT
15	many	TRBJ2-1	TRBV12-3/TRBV12-4	.	CASSATLSSYNEQFF	TGTGCCAGCAGTGCGACTCTCAGCTCCTACAATGAGCAGTTCTTC
14	many	TRBJ2-7	TRBV28	TRBD2	CASSSLSGPYEQYF	TGTGCCAGCAGTTCGCTTAGCGGGCCCTACGAGCAGTACTTC
12	many	TRBJ2-3	TRBV30	.	CAWSGLTDTQYF	TGTGCCTGGAGTGGACTCACAGATACGCAGTATTTT
15	many	TRBJ2-1	TRBV3-1	TRBD1	CASSLPGQGWIEQFF	TGTGCCAGCAGCCTGCCGGGACAGGGATGGATTGAGCAGTTCTTC
18	many	TRBJ2-1	TRBV3-1	.	CASSQDPVGETGYNEQFF	TGTGCCAGCAGCCAAGATCCGGTGGGGGAGACAGGCTACAATGAGCAGTTCTTC
18	few	TRBJ2-3	TRBV6-2/TRBV6-3	.	CASSYSSREQAPTDTQYF	TGTGCCAGCAGTTACTCGAGTAGGGAGCAGGCTCCTACGGATACGCAGTATTTT
14	many	TRBJ2-5	TRBV7-6	.	CASSPRAGKETQYF	TGTGCCAGCAGCCCCCGAGCTGGCAAAGAGACCCAGTACTTC
16	many	TRBJ2-2	TRBV12-3/TRBV12-4	.	CASRPTRQGDTGELFF	TGTGCCAGCAGACCGACGAGGCAGGGAGACACCGGGGAGCTGTTTTTT
14	many	TRBJ2-1	TRBV29-1	.	CSVVTGQLYNEQFF	TGCAGCGTTGTTACTGGACAACTCTACAATGAGCAGTTCTTC
15	many	TRBJ2-1	TRBV12-3/TRBV12-4	TRBD2	CASTTPASGANEQFF	TGTGCCAGCACCACCCCGGCTAGCGGGGCCAATGAGCAGTTCTTC
22	many	TRBJ2-1	TRBV6-2/TRBV6-3	TRBD2	CASSYFPALDSGRVGSYNEQFF	TGTGCCAGCAGTTACTTTCCTGCATTGGATAGCGGGAGGGTTGGCTCCTACAATGAGCAGTTCTTC
15	few	TRBJ2-3	TRBV7-8	.	CASSVGTSGADTQYF	TGTGCCAGCAGCGTCGGGACATCAGGCGCAGATACGCAGTATTTT
14	many	TRBJ2-2	TRBV7-9	.	CASRATPGAGELFF	TGTGCCAGCAGAGCGACTCCTGGGGCCGGGGAGCTGTTTTTT
11	many	TRBJ1-6	TRBV29-1	.	CSVVDGTSLHF	TGCAGCGTGGTAGACGGGACCTCCCTCCACTTT
15	many	TRBJ2-5	TRBV7-3	.	CASSLMGSLQETQYF	TGTGCCAGCAGCTTAATGGGAAGCCTACAAGAGACCCAGTACTTC
12	few	TRBJ1-2	TRBV20-1	.	CTSDLANYGYTF	TGCACCTCAGACTTAGCTAACTATGGCTACACCTTC
15	many	TRBJ2-1	TRBV6-5	TRBD1	CATSRVDRGQGEQFF	TGTGCCACGTCCAGGGTGGACAGGGGGCAGGGTGAGCAGTTCTTC